These T cell receptor beta chains were read from a single sample in a study of shared clonotypes between healthy human individuals. The assay was immunoSEQ multiplex PCR, and TCRdb's table has in-frame clones only and misses some. The sample consists of 300,000 to 350,000 clones, around 79% of them appearing once. What was sequenced was memory CD4+ T cells sorted from blood. The receptor set was obtained from a man under 40 in good health. Each CDR3 is given without its conserved first and last residue. Each record gives: J gene, V gene, CDR3 protein.

TRBJ2-7	TRBV2	ASSASSAFRYEQY
TRBJ1-2	TRBV5-4	ASSDNIYGYT
TRBJ1-4	TRBV9	ASSVQDSSNEKLF
TRBJ2-2	TRBV27	ASSFSGWRNTGELF
TRBJ2-4	TRBV6-5	ASSSPGGAKNIQY
TRBJ2-5	TRBV2	ASSWTSGEETQY
TRBJ1-1	TRBV28	ASSSPGTANTEAF
TRBJ2-4	TRBV25-1	ASSGDPGDQNSKNIQY
TRBJ2-7	TRBV10-3	AISDPGVGRSSYEQY
TRBJ2-1	TRBV11-2	ASSSAGLAGNNEQF